This TCR beta chain derives from a study of regulatory T cells in long-lasting Graves disease (dated by TCRdb to the early 2020s). For the wider study: Antithyroid drugs had been taken for less than 3 months by newly diagnosed Graves' disease patients. The study was conducted in China and was registered as a clinical trial. This study used TCR sequencing and RNA sequencing of peripheral blood to compare persistent Graves' disease patients against newly diagnosed Graves' disease patients. A total of roughly 33 samples were covered by TCR sequencing, comprising some 13 persistent and around 20 newly diagnosed Graves' disease patients. General findings and caveats noted by the study authors: Compared with newly diagnosed patients, persistent Graves' disease patients had lower TCR Shannon entropy and fewer highly expanded clones, which suggests clonal expansion. The small sample size was acknowledged by the authors as a limitation that may reduce accuracy. Sequencing and analysis were limited to the TCR beta chain. The study examined only peripheral blood because the primary lesion, thyroid tissue, could not be accessed. Patients with persistent disease shared more public clonotypes (fewer than 3,000) than newly diagnosed patients did (more than 900).

Libraries were built with multiplex PCR. Data came from an Illumina HiSeq 4000. CDR3 regions were amplified by Arm-PCR with iRepertoire HTBI primers to construct TCR beta libraries. Gel purification was performed on PCR products prior to sequencing. In the paper's pipeline: Gene usage analysis of CDR3 amino acid clonotypes relied on the 55 to 80 TRBV and 13 to 15 TRBJ segments identified across samples. COPE and FqMerger were used to merge filtered high-quality paired reads into contigs. BLAST was used to align contigs to the IMGT TRBV, TRBD and TRBJ reference genes, and CDR3 was defined following IMGT. Any clonotype with a frequency above 0.1% was classified as a highly expanded clone. Repertoire diversity was measured by Shannon entropy, and V-J evenness by the Gini coefficient. A clonotype was considered public if more than one individual shared it. TCRdb reanalyzed the raw reads on its own, using fastp at Q25 for trimming and MiXCR for clone calling, and kept in-frame beta chains. Entries are consolidated by CDR3 protein sequence, retaining the most common genes and DNA. What appears here as the V and J calls and clone size reflects TCRdb's work, not the paper's. This sample gives 450,000 to 650,000 distinct CDR3 sequences in total; about 16% of them show up just once. The ten largest make up roughly 25% of the sample.

This clonotype was found many times. The clone's antigen remains unknown. No much larger clone is present one base from it, and per-base qualities are unavailable. Sample time point, as interpreted from the label and publication: newly diagnosed GD, antithyroid drugs for less than 3 months. For both TCR sequencing and RNA sequencing, RNA was extracted from PBMCs using TRIzol. Graves' disease was diagnosed according to American Thyroid Association guidelines. Recruitment of patients was carried out at an endocrinology department in Xi'an, China. Each patient gave approximately 10 milliliters of peripheral blood, collected in an EDTA anticoagulant tube. Ficoll Paque Plus density gradient separation was used to isolate PBMCs, and no additional T cell sorting was done. An Agilent 2100 Bioanalyzer and agarose gel were used to check RNA quality, and a NanoDrop 2000 was used to measure RNA concentration.

This sample was shared with a second study, whose subject was T cells in Graves' hyperthyroidism and ophthalmopathy. The second publication reports: Graves' hyperthyroidism was defined as stable when no progression to ophthalmopathy occurred over 18 months of follow-up. The hyperthyroidism patients were between 18 and 65 years old and newly diagnosed, with a disease duration of less than 2 months. Exclusion was applied to patients with uncontrolled infections, other autoimmune diseases, pregnancy or lactation. Diagnoses were established on the basis of clinical symptoms, serum thyroxine and TRAb, thyroid ultrasound, and orbital computed tomography. A first-round RT-PCR of the TCR CDR3 used the HTBI primer set with the Qiagen OneStep RT-PCR kit. Blood samples also contained most of the expanded thyroid clonotypes (frequency above 0.001), which suggests that blood repertoires may reflect thyroid immune responses. A model built on a 13 V-J signature distinguished ophthalmopathy from stable hyperthyroidism, reaching 85% to 90% sensitivity and about 81% specificity in cross-validation and 80%/75% in testing. In validation, the model predicted progression to ophthalmopathy a median of 6.5 months before onset, with about 71% sensitivity and more than 72% specificity. TCR V-J signatures able to tell the groups apart were searched for in a discovery cohort of some 100 patients, of whom 40 to 45 had Graves' ophthalmopathy and 57 had stable Graves' hyperthyroidism. An independent validation cohort of under 20 hyperthyroidism patients and approximately 17 patients who later progressed to ophthalmopathy tested prospective prediction of ophthalmopathy. The 100 or so discovery patients were randomly split 7:3 into training and test sets. Thyroid tissue and blood T-cell repertoires from six Graves' hyperthyroidism patients were also compared in the study. After sampling, hyperthyroidism patients received methimazole starting at 30 mg daily, and ophthalmopathy patients received high-dose intravenous methylprednisolone. A second multiplex PCR round built the libraries, followed by size selection and purification. Sequencing of the libraries was done on an Illumina HiSeq2000 using paired-end 100 bp reads. SOAPnuke was used to process the raw data, removing reads that contained adapters or uncalled bases, had a mean Phred below 15, or lacked an exact match to the constant primer or identifier. High-quality paired reads were merged using COPE v1.2.5, and each unique nucleotide sequence was defined as a clonotype. Clonotypes were aligned to IMGT TRBV, TRBD and TRBJ reference segments using MiTCR v1.1. The analysis included only V-J combinations with a frequency above 0.0001, which together covered approximately 99% of the repertoires. A TCS score was defined as the ratio of F50 (clonal expansion) to E x V (chaos), with BLOSUM62-based TCRdist applied between CDR3 peptides within each V-J. Welch's t-statistics and random forest reduced roughly 540 V-J features to roughly 13, which were used in a naive Bayes classifier (R e1071). Sample size was not statistically predetermined, and investigators were not blinded to group allocation. The paper describes TCR Vbeta CDR3 sequencing of more than 120 peripheral blood samples, made up of some 42 ophthalmopathy patients, roughly 75 hyperthyroidism patients and 17 progressor patients.

Material: peripheral blood mononuclear cells (PBMCs), obtained at new diagnosis, from a patient treated with antithyroid drugs. The TCR was taken from a woman between 40 and 65 years old with Graves disease. Donor details come from another sample of the same person, matched by shared clones.

The CDR3 region reads CASSYKTGGTNEQFF. The bases read TGTGCCAGCAGTTACAAGACGGGGGGAACAAATGAGCAGTTCTTC. Recombination linked TRBV27 to TRBJ2-1; 7 central nucleotides agree with TRBD2. CDR1 MNHEY and CDR2 SMNVEV are derived from the germline V gene (reference sequence). Trimming removed 4 bases from V and 7 bases from J; the gene matches leave 10 bases unexplained. Measured from the cysteine to the phenylalanine, the CDR3 is 15 residues long. Kept here is only the CDR3 DNA, which spans 45 bases and is read in frame from base 1.